This record concerns one T cell receptor beta chain sequence. Its antigen is unknown. For naive CD8 T cells, sorting used the CD8+CD4-CCR7+CD45RA+ phenotype. The sample belongs to a study of molecular identifiers for immune sequencing clone quantification. The bulk TCR libraries were made with methods described before and with listed TCR primers. MiXCR was run by TCRdb on the PCR reads, yielding one entry per CDR3 protein. This table holds around 470,000 distinct CDR3 sequences, roughly 26% found once. General study points: Clones with over 20 RNA copies captured over 98% of effector molecules but under 1% of naive ones. Sizes of highly expanded clones could be underestimated through identical TCRs sharing a barcode.

The TCR was taken from a human donor in good health. Some libraries in this study had Jurkat cell RNA spiked in. The sample taken for sequencing was naive CD8+ T cells from blood, with Jurkat cell RNA spiked in. Indicated subset: FACS-sorted CD8+CD4-CCR7+CD45RA+ naive T cells.

CDR3 DNA sequence: TGTGCCAGCAGTTACTCTTATAACTATGGCTACACCTTC. The encoded protein is CASSYSYNYGYTF. The V and J genes are TRBV6-2 or TRBV6-3 and TRBJ1-2; D is ambiguous. The CDR3 runs to 13 residues. With 0 bases removed from V and 1 base from J, the gap between germline ends came to 3 bases. From germline, CDR1 is MNHEY and CDR2 SVGEGT.